This T cell receptor (beta chain) was documented in a study of CD8 T cells in Susac syndrome. On the study more broadly: Patients with Susac syndrome, at blood draw, were therapy-naive, on corticosteroids, or on intravenous immunoglobulin alone. Study conclusions and caveats: TCR sequencing and HLA analysis covered a relatively small number of individuals.

About this clonotype itself: Its antigen is currently unknown.

About 0.45 to 1 ug RNA was reverse transcribed with random hexamers. Multiplex immunoSEQ PCR targeted 54 Vbeta and 13 Jbeta TCR beta segments. TCRdb analysed the immunoSEQ multiplex PCR reads with MiXCR anew, one entry per CDR3 protein. This sample yields some 240,000 distinct CDR3 sequences, of which almost 97% are seen a single time; about 0.095% belongs to the top ten. Germline values: CDR1 DFQATT, CDR2 SNEGSKA (reference sequence). V was trimmed by 7 bases and J by 3 bases, leaving 6 bases between them. This CDR3 has 10 amino acids. The chain links TRBV20-1 to TRBJ1-1, with D maybe TRBD1 (6 bases). The material sequenced was CD4+ T cells from PBMCs. This receptor was obtained from a human donor with Susac syndrome. The CDR3 DNA reads as TGCAGTGACAGGGACACTGAAGCTTTCTTT. Amino acid sequence: CSDRDTEAFF.